This T cell receptor (beta chain) was captured by sequencing in a study of T-cell reconstitution after alpha-beta-depleted transplantation in children. With V trimmed by 5 bases and J by 7 bases, 6 bases remained unmatched. The CDR3 sequence is 14 residues long. Germline V gene sequence: CDR1 DFQATT, CDR2 SNEGSKA (reference sequence). Unique molecular identifiers were incorporated when the TCRbeta library was constructed. TCRdb passed the PCR reads through MiXCR, listing each CDR3 protein once. The sample carries under 350,000 distinct CDR3 sequences, 9.9% recorded once. The sample was PBMCs from the stem cell graft donor, taken from the stem cell graft. This TCR was sampled from a human donor who donated a stem cell graft to a child with SCID. The chain employs TRBV20-1 and TRBJ2-1; TRBD2 aligns across 12 bases. In nucleotides, the CDR3 is TGCAGTGCTTGTCTAGCGGGGGGGCGGAATGAGCAGTTCTTC. Protein: CSACLAGGRNEQFF.